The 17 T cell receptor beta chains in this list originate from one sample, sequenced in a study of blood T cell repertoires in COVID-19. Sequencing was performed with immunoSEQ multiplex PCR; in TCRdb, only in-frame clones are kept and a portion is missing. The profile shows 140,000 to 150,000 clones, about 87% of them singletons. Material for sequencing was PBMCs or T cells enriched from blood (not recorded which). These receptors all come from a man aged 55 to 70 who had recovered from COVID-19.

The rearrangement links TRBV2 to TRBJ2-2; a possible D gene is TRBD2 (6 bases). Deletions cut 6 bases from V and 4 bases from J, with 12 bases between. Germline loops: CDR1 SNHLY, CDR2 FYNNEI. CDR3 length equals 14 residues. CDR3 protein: CASRRDKVTGELFF. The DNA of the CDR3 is TGTGCCAGCAGGCGGGATAAGGTCACCGGGGAGCTGTTTTTT.

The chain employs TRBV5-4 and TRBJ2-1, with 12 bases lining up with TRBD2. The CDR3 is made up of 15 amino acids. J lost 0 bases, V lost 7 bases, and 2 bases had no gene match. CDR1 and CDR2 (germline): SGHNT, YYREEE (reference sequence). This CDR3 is CASLAGGGSYNEQFF. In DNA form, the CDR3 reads TGTGCCAGCCTAGCGGGGGGGGGCTCCTACAATGAGCAGTTCTTC.

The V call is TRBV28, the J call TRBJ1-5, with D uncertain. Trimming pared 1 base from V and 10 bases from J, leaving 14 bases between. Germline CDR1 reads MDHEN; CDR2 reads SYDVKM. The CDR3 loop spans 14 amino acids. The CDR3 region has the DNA TGTGCCAGCAGTTTATTATTTTCCCCGAGCCCCCAGCATTTT. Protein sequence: CASSLLFSPSPQHF.

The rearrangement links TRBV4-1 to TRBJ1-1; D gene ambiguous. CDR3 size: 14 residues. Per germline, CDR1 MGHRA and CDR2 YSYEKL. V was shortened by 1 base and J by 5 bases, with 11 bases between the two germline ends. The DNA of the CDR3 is TGCGCCAGCAGCCAAGTCCCGGGATGGACTGAAGCTTTCTTT. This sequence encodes CASSQVPGWTEAFF.

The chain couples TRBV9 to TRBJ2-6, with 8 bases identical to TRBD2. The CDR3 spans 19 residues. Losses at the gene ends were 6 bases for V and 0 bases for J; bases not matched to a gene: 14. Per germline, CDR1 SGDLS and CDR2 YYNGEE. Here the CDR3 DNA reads TGTGCCAGCACCAAATCGGGGGGGCAGCGAGCCTCTGGGGCCAACGTCCTGACTTTC. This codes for CASTKSGGQRASGANVLTF.

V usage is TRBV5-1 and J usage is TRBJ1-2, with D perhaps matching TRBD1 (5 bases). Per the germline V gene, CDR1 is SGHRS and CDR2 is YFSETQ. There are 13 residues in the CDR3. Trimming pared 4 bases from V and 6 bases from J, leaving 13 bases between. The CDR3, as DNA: TGCGCCAGCAGCCCGGACGGGGGGAATGGCTACACCTTC. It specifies CASSPDGGNGYTF.

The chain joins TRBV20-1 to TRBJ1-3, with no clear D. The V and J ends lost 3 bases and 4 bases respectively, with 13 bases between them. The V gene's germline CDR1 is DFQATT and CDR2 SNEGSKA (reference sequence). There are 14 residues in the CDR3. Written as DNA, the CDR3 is TGCAGTGCTAGTCTCTTGGGCTTCGGAAACACCATATATTTT. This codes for CSASLLGFGNTIYF.

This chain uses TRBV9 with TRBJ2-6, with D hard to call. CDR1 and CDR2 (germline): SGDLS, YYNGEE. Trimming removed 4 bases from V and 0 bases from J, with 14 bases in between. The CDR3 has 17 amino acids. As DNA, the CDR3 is TGTGCCAGCAGCACCAACCGACTGAACTCTGGGGCCAACGTCCTGACTTTC. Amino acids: CASSTNRLNSGANVLTF.

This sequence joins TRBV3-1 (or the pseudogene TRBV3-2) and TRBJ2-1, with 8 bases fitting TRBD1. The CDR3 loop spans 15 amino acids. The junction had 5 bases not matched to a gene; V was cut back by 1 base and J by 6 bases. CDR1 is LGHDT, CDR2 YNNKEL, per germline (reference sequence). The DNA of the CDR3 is TGTGCCAGCAGCCAAGTTCAGGGGGCCCCCAATGAGCAGTTCTTC. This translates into CASSQVQGAPNEQFF.

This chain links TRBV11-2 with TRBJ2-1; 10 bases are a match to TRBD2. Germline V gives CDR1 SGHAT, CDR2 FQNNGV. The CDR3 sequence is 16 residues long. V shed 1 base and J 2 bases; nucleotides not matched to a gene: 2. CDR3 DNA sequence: TGTGCCAGCAGCTTAGGCCTAGCGGGGGCCTACAATGAGCAGTTCTTC. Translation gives CASSLGLAGAYNEQFF. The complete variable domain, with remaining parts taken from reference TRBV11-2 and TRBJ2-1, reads EAGVAQSPRYKIIEKRQSVAFWCNPISGHATLYWYQQILGQGPKLLIQFQNNGVVDDSQLPKDRFSAERLKGVDSTLKIQPAKLEDSAVYLCASSLGLAGAYNEQFFGPGTRLTVL.

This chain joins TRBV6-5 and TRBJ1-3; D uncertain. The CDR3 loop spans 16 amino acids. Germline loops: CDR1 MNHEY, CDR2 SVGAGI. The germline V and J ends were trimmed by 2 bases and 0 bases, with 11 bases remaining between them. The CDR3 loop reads CASSYGGPDSGNTIYF. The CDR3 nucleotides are TGTGCCAGCAGTTACGGAGGTCCCGACTCTGGAAACACCATATATTTT.

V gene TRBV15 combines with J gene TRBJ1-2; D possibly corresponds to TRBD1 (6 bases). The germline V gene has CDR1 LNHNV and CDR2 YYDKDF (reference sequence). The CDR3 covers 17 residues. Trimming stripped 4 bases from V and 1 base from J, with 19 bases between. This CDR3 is CATSNDPGGADNYGYTF. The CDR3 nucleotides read TGTGCCACCAGCAACGACCCGGGGGGCGCGGATAACTATGGCTACACCTTC. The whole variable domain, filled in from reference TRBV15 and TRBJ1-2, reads DAMVIQNPRYQVTQFGKPVTLSCSQTLNHNVMYWYQQKSSQAPKLLFHYYDKDFNNEADTPDNFQSRRPNTSFCFLDIRSPGLGDTAMYLCATSNDPGGADNYGYTFGSGTRLTVV.

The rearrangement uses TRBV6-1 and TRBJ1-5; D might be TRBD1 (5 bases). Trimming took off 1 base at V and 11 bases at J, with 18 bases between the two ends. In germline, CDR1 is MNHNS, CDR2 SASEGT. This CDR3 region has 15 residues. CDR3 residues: CASSEDPGRIWSQHF. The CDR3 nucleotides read TGTGCCAGCAGTGAAGATCCAGGGCGGATTTGGTCCCAGCATTTT.

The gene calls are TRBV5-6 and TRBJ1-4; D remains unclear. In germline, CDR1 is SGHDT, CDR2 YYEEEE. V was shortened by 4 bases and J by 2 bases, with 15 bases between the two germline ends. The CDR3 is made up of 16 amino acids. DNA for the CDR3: TGTGCCAGCAGCCAATCCGGCCGGAGGACTAATGAAAAACTGTTTTTT. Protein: CASSQSGRRTNEKLFF.

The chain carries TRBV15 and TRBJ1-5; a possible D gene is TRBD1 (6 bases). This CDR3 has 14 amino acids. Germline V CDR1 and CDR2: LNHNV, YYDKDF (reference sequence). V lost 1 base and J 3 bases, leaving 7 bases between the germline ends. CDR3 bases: TGTGCCACCAGCAGAGGGGACAACAATCAGCCCCAGCATTTT. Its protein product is CATSRGDNNQPQHF.

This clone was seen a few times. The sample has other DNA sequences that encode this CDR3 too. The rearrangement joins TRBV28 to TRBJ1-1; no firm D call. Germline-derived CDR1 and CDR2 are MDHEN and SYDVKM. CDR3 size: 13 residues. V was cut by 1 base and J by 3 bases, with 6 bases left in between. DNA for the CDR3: TGTGCCAGCAGTTTATCAGTTTACACTGAAGCTTTCTTT. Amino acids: CASSLSVYTEAFF.

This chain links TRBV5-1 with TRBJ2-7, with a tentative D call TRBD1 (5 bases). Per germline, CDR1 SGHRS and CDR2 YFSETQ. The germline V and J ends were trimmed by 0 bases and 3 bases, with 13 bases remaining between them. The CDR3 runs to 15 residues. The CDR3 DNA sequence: TGCGCCAGCAGCTTGGTCAGGGCTGGTGGCTACGAGCAGTACTTC. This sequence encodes CASSLVRAGGYEQYF.